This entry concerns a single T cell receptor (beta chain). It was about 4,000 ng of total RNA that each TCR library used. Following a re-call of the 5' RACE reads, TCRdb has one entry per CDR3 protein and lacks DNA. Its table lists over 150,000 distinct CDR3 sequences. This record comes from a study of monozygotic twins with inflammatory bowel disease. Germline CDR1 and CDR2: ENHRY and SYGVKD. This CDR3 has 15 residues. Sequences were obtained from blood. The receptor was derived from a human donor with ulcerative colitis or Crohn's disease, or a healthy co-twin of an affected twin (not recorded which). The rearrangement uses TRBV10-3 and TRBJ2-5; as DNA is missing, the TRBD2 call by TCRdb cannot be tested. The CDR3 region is CAISEGLAVQETQYF.